One sample yielded the 17 T cell receptor beta chains listed below, sequenced in a study of cytomegalovirus exposure and HLA in healthy donors. The PCR had 60 Vbeta and 13 Jbeta primers. This table comes from immunoSEQ multiplex PCR, and its TCRdb copy is limited to in-frame clones, with some not included. Of about 200,000 clones listed, approximately 78% are singletons. Specimen: PBMCs. All receptors come from a woman in her forties in good health and CMV-seronegative.

The chain is built from TRBV30 and TRBJ2-3; D gene uncertain. Trimming shortened V by 4 bases and J by 7 bases, and 12 bases separated the two germline ends. This CDR3 is built from 12 residues. Germline CDR1 is GTSNPN and CDR2 is SVGIG (reference sequence). The CDR3 bases are TGTGCCTGGAATGGCTTACCCAATACGCAGTATTTT. Its protein product is CAWNGLPNTQYF.

Concerning this clone itself: This same CDR3 is encoded by further DNA sequences in the sample. This chain joins TRBV18 and TRBJ2-3, with 9 positions matching TRBD2. CDR3 size: 15 residues. The V segment lost 2 bases and the J segment 1 base; nucleotides outside the gene matches: 1. CDR1 is KGHSH and CDR2 is LQKENI in the germline V gene. The CDR3 nucleotides read TGTGCCAGCTCACCATTAGCGGGAGGCACAGATACGCAGTATTTT. Amino acid sequence: CASSPLAGGTDTQYF.

The V and J genes are TRBV2 and TRBJ2-1, with 7 bases matching TRBD1. This CDR3 region has 13 residues. Germline V gene sequence: CDR1 SNHLY, CDR2 FYNNEI. V gave up 9 bases and J gave up 10 bases; unmatched junction bases: 12. CDR3 sequence: CASSGQPYMEQFF. The CDR3 nucleotides read TGTGCCAGTTCGGGACAGCCCTACATGGAGCAGTTCTTC.

This clone is a singleton in its sample. This chain links TRBV5-4 with TRBJ1-2; TRBD1 matches at 11 bases. There are 18 residues in the CDR3. Germline V gene data show CDR1 as SGHNT and CDR2 as YYREEE (reference sequence). The V segment lost 6 bases and the J segment 3 bases; nucleotides outside the gene matches: 16. CDR3 loop: CASIPPPGQGAYDYGYTF. As DNA, the CDR3 is TGTGCCAGCATTCCCCCGCCAGGACAGGGGGCGTACGACTATGGCTACACCTTC.

V is TRBV7-9 and J is TRBJ1-1; the D gene is possibly TRBD1 (5 bases). The CDR3 covers 14 residues. CDR1 and CDR2 from the germline V gene are SEHNR and FQNEAQ (reference sequence). V lost 4 bases, J lost 3 bases, and 12 bases lay in between. In DNA, the CDR3 is TGTGCCAGCAGCTCGCATGGAGGGGACACTGAAGCTTTCTTT. Encoded protein: CASSSHGGDTEAFF.

The chain combines TRBV5-4 with TRBJ1-2; the match to TRBD1 covers 9 bases. The germline CDR1 and CDR2 sequences are SGHNT and YYREEE (reference sequence). This CDR3 has 15 residues. Losses at the gene ends were 4 bases for V and 6 bases for J; bases not matched to a gene: 10. The CDR3 sequence: CASSLKGTGPNGYTF. Written as DNA, the CDR3 is TGTGCCAGCAGCCTAAAGGGGACAGGGCCGAATGGCTACACCTTC.

The CDR3 DNA sequence: TGTGCCAGCAGTCCACTGACAGCGCGGCAGTACTTC. Translating it yields CASSPLTARQYF. The chain is built from TRBV28 and TRBJ2-7, with D possibly being TRBD1 (5 bases). The CDR3 has 12 amino acids. Trimming took 5 bases from V and 9 from J, leaving 14 bases between them. The germline gives CDR1 MDHEN, CDR2 SYDVKM. Filled out from reference TRBV28 and TRBJ2-7, the complete variable domain reads DVKVTQSSRYLVKRTGEKVFLECVQDMDHENMFWYRQDPGLGLRLIYFSYDVKMKEKGDIPEGYSVSREKKERFSLILESASTNQTSMYLCASSPLTARQYFGPGTRLTVT.

This chain joins TRBV7-9 and TRBJ1-5; a weak D match, TRBD1 (5 bases). The CDR3 extends over 14 amino acids. With 5 bases removed from V and 1 base from J, the gap between germline ends came to 9 bases. The germline gives CDR1 SEHNR, CDR2 FQNEAQ (reference sequence). CDR3 loop: CASSQTGSNQPQHF. CDR3 DNA: TGTGCCAGCAGCCAAACAGGAAGCAATCAGCCCCAGCATTTT.

The V gene is TRBV28, the J gene TRBJ2-2; D perhaps matches TRBD1 (6 bases). This CDR3 is built from 16 residues. Trimming cost V 6 bases and J 2 bases, with 16 bases left between them. Germline values: CDR1 MDHEN, CDR2 SYDVKM. This CDR3 is CASSPIGQTNTGELFF. The CDR3 nucleotides are TGTGCCAGCAGCCCCATAGGACAGACTAACACCGGGGAGCTGTTTTTT.

The V gene is TRBV30, the J gene TRBJ1-5; 10 nucleotides align to TRBD1. V gave up 3 bases and J gave up 2 bases; unmatched junction bases: 1. Germline CDR1 and CDR2: GTSNPN and SVGIG (reference sequence). This CDR3 has 14 residues. The CDR3 bases are TGTGCCTGGAGCGGGACAGGGGGCAATCAGCCCCAGCATTTT. This encodes CAWSGTGGNQPQHF.

The chain has TRBV5-6 and TRBJ2-1; TRBD2 is a possible D gene (5 bases). Trimming took off 3 bases at V and 6 bases at J, with 16 bases between the two ends. Per the germline V gene, CDR1 is SGHDT and CDR2 is YYEEEE. This CDR3 contains 15 residues. The CDR3 region has the DNA TGTGCCAGCAGCTCTACTAGGGAATATTTCAATGAGCAGTTCTTC. The encoded protein is CASSSTREYFNEQFF. Looking up the rest from reference TRBV5-6 and TRBJ2-1 gives the full variable domain: DAGVTQSPTHLIKTRGQQVTLRCSPKSGHDTVSWYQQALGQGPQFIFQYYEEEERQRGNFPDRFSGHQFPNYSSELNVNALLLGDSALYLCASSSTREYFNEQFFGPGTRLTVL.

The CDR3 DNA reads TGTGCCAGCAGCTTAGTTACCAGGGTAACCGAAGCTTTCTTT. It codes for CASSLVTRVTEAFF. The chain uses TRBV7-2 and TRBJ1-1, with D possibly matching TRBD1 (5 bases). This CDR3 has 14 residues. Germline V gives CDR1 SGHTA, CDR2 FQGNSA. The V gene lost 1 base and the J gene lost 8 bases, with 14 bases spanning the gap.

The chain carries TRBV30 and TRBJ2-3; 9 positions agree with TRBD2. Germline CDR1 is GTSNPN and CDR2 is SVGIG (reference sequence). The V gene end was trimmed by 0 bases and the J gene end by 2 bases; junction bases not matched to a gene: 6. The CDR3 loop spans 16 amino acids. This CDR3 is CAWSVGSGSVTDTQYF. The CDR3 DNA follows: TGTGCCTGGAGTGTTGGTAGCGGGAGTGTCACAGATACGCAGTATTTT.

V and J are TRBV27 and TRBJ1-5, with 7 bases aligning to TRBD1. Germline V gene data show CDR1 as MNHEY and CDR2 as SMNVEV (reference sequence). CDR3 length: 16 amino acids. The J segment lost 0 bases and the V segment lost 5 bases, leaving 7 bases of the junction unmatched. The CDR3 bases are TGTGCCAGCAGTCCTTCACAGGGGTATAGCAATCAGCCCCAGCATTTT. Amino acids: CASSPSQGYSNQPQHF.

This clone has just one count. This chain uses TRBV19 with TRBJ1-1; TRBD1 matches 8 bases. V gave up 5 bases and J gave up 4 bases; unmatched junction bases: 12. The CDR3 is 16 amino acids. Germline lookup yields CDR1 LNHDA and CDR2 SQIVND (reference sequence). Written as DNA, the CDR3 is TGTGCCAGTAGTCATGGACAGGGCTGGATAGGCACTGAAGCTTTCTTT. Translated, it gives CASSHGQGWIGTEAFF.

The chain is built from TRBV7-3 and TRBJ2-3, with a possible D match to TRBD2 (6 bases). The CDR3 has 14 amino acids. Between the trimmed V and J ends, which lost 4 bases and 1 base, there was a span of 9 bases. Germline V CDR1 and CDR2: SGHTA, FQGTGA. The CDR3 here is CASSSAGGTDTQYF. CDR3 nucleotides: TGTGCCAGCAGCTCAGCGGGTGGCACAGATACGCAGTATTTT.

The chain has TRBV4-1 and TRBJ1-6; 8 bases map to TRBD1. Per the germline V gene, CDR1 is MGHRA and CDR2 is YSYEKL. The V segment lost 4 bases and the J segment 9 bases; nucleotides outside the gene matches: 14. CDR3 size: 17 residues. The CDR3 reads CASSLPRGDRTFSPLHF. The DNA for the CDR3 is TGCGCCAGCAGCCTACCCCGAGGGGACAGGACATTTTCACCCCTCCACTTT.